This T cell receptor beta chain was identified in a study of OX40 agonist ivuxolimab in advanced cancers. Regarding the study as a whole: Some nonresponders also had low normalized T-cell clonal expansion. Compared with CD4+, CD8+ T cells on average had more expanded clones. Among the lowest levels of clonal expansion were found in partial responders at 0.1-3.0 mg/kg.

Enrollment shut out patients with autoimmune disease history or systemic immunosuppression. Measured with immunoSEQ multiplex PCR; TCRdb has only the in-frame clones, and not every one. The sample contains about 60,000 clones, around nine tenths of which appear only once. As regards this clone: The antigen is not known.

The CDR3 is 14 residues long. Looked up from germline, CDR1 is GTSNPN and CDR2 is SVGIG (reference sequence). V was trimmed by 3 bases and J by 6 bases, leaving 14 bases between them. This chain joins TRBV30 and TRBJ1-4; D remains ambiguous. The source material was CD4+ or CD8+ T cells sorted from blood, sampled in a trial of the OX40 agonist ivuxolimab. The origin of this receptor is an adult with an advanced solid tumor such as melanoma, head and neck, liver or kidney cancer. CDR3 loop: CAWRGRGAYEKLFF. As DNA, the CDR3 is TGTGCCTGGAGGGGTCGAGGAGCCTATGAAAAACTGTTTTTT.